This T cell receptor beta chain was recovered during a study of blood T cell repertoires in COVID-19. Overall study: The cDNA or gDNA used as material had been derived from T cells, B-cell-depleted T cells, or PBMCs.

TCRdb's copy holds only in-frame clones and misses some; the assay was immunoSEQ multiplex PCR. The sample records roughly 99,000 clones, roughly 88% being singletons. Germline CDR1 reads SGDLS; CDR2 reads YYNGEE. The J segment lost 3 bases and the V segment lost 4 bases, leaving 7 bases of the junction unmatched. The CDR3 is 15 amino acids. The sample comprised peripheral blood. The chain links TRBV9 to TRBJ1-2, with TRBD1 matching 9 bases. The sequence was obtained from a man aged 50 to 59 with COVID-19, enrolled during active disease. In DNA, the CDR3 is TGTGCCAGCAGCACATGGGACAGGGTTGACTATGGCTACACCTTC. It codes for CASSTWDRVDYGYTF.